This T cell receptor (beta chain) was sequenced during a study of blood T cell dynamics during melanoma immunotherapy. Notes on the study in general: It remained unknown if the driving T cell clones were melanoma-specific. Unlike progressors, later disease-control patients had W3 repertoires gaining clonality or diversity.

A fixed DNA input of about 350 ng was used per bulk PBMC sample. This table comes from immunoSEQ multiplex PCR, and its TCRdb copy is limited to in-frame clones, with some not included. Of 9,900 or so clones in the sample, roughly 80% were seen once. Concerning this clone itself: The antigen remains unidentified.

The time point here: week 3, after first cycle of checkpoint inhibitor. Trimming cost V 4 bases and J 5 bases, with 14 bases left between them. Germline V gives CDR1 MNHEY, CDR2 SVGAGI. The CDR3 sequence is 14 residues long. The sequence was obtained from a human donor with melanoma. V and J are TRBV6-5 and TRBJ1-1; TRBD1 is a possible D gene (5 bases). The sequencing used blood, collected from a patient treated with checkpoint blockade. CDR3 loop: CASSSLQGGTEAFF. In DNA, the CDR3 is TGTGCCAGCAGTTCATTGCAGGGTGGGACTGAAGCTTTCTTT.